The rows below give T cell receptor beta chains drawn from one sample of a study of cytomegalovirus exposure and HLA in healthy donors. Clones were read by immunoSEQ multiplex PCR, and TCRdb kept only the in-frame ones, dropping some. The specimen's table records 30,000 to 35,000 clones. The sequenced sample consisted of PBMCs. The receptors were gathered from a woman aged 40 to 49 in good health and CMV-seropositive. The CDR3 runs from the conserved cysteine through the conserved F or W. A D gene is named only where the DNA matches it firmly. Size values are once, few and many counts, or a class for expanded clones, and some rows have none.

j_gene: TRBJ2-1
v_gene: TRBV16
d_gene: TRBD2
abundance: -
CDR3nt: TGTGCCAGCAGCCAATGGGAGACTAGCGGGGGGAAAGATGAGCAGTTCTTC
CDR3aa: CASSQWETSGGKDEQFF

j_gene: TRBJ2-1
v_gene: TRBV5-1
d_gene: TRBD2
abundance: -
CDR3nt: TGCGCCAGCAGCTTCATACTAGCGGGGGGTACGGGTGAGCAGTTCTTC
CDR3aa: CASSFILAGGTGEQFF

j_gene: TRBJ1-5
v_gene: TRBV5-1
d_gene: TRBD1
abundance: -
CDR3nt: TGCGCCAGCAGCTGGGCAGGGGGTTTCAATCAGCCCCAGCATTTT
CDR3aa: CASSWAGGFNQPQHF

j_gene: TRBJ1-2
v_gene: TRBV27
d_gene: -
abundance: -
CDR3nt: TGTGCCAGCAGTTTGTTGGGGGCCGGTGGCTACACCTTC
CDR3aa: CASSLLGAGGYTF

j_gene: TRBJ2-7
v_gene: TRBV29-1
d_gene: TRBD2
abundance: -
CDR3nt: TGCAGCGGGGGGGGAGGGCAGCCCTACGAGCAGTACTTC
CDR3aa: CSGGGGQPYEQYF

j_gene: TRBJ1-2
v_gene: TRBV5-4
d_gene: -
abundance: -
CDR3nt: TGTGCCAGCAGCTCCAAAAGAGACTATGGCTACACCTTC
CDR3aa: CASSSKRDYGYTF

j_gene: TRBJ1-3
v_gene: TRBV6-1
d_gene: TRBD1
abundance: medium-sized
CDR3nt: TGTGCCAGCAGCACACGACAGGGTCGAGGAAACACCATATATTTT
CDR3aa: CASSTRQGRGNTIYF

j_gene: TRBJ1-2
v_gene: TRBV5-6
d_gene: -
abundance: -
CDR3nt: TGTGCCAGCAGCTCCGGAGGATACTCCACCTTC
CDR3aa: CASSSGGYSTF

j_gene: TRBJ2-2
v_gene: TRBV27
d_gene: TRBD2
abundance: -
CDR3nt: TGTGCCAGCAGTTTAAGATTTTCCGGGACTAGCATGACCGGGGAGCTGTTTTTT
CDR3aa: CASSLRFSGTSMTGELFF

j_gene: TRBJ1-2
v_gene: TRBV18
d_gene: TRBD1
abundance: -
CDR3nt: TGTGCCAGCTCACCTTCAGGGGGTCTAGACTATGGCTACACCTTC
CDR3aa: CASSPSGGLDYGYTF

j_gene: TRBJ2-5
v_gene: TRBV6-1
d_gene: -
abundance: -
CDR3nt: TGTGCCAGCAGTGATGGCGCGGGGTTGGGTGAGGAGACCCAGTACTTC
CDR3aa: CASSDGAGLGEETQYF

j_gene: TRBJ2-5
v_gene: TRBV5-1
d_gene: -
abundance: -
CDR3nt: TGCGCCAGCAGCTTCGGGAGATTTCAAGAGACCCAGTACTTC
CDR3aa: CASSFGRFQETQYF

j_gene: TRBJ2-3
v_gene: TRBV7-6
d_gene: TRBD2
abundance: -
CDR3nt: TGTGCCAGCAGCTTAGTGGGACTAGAAACTTTAGATACGCAGTATTTT
CDR3aa: CASSLVGLETLDTQYF

j_gene: TRBJ2-1
v_gene: TRBV9
d_gene: -
abundance: -
CDR3nt: TGTGCCAGCAGCGCCGGACAGAGCTCCTACAATGAGCAGTTCTTC
CDR3aa: CASSAGQSSYNEQFF

j_gene: TRBJ2-7
v_gene: TRBV7-9
d_gene: -
abundance: -
CDR3nt: TGTGCCAGCAGCTTAGTTGGGGGCTTCTACGAGCAGTACTTC
CDR3aa: CASSLVGGFYEQYF

j_gene: TRBJ2-5
v_gene: TRBV4-1
d_gene: TRBD2
abundance: -
CDR3nt: TGCGCCAGCAGCCAAGATGGCGGGGGGGGAGAGACCCAGTACTTC
CDR3aa: CASSQDGGGGETQYF

j_gene: TRBJ2-2
v_gene: TRBV7-2
d_gene: TRBD2
abundance: -
CDR3nt: TGTGCCAGCAGCCACGGGGCGGGAGCGGGCACCGGGGAGCTGTTTTTT
CDR3aa: CASSHGAGAGTGELFF

j_gene: TRBJ2-7
v_gene: TRBV30
d_gene: TRBD2
abundance: -
CDR3nt: TGTGCCTGGAGTTTGGGGGGGGCCTACGAGCAGTACTTC
CDR3aa: CAWSLGGAYEQYF

j_gene: TRBJ2-7
v_gene: TRBV21-1
d_gene: -
abundance: -
CDR3nt: TGTGCCAGCAGCAGAAGGCGGGGACAGTTTTATCCCCTCGTCCCCTACGAGCAGTACTTC
CDR3aa: CASSRRRGQFYPLVPYEQYF

j_gene: TRBJ2-7
v_gene: TRBV7-9
d_gene: -
abundance: -
CDR3nt: TGTGCCAGCAGCTACCCGGGGGCCTACGAGCAGTACTTC
CDR3aa: CASSYPGAYEQYF

j_gene: TRBJ1-2
v_gene: TRBV5-6
d_gene: -
abundance: -
CDR3nt: TGTGCCAGCAGCTTGGTACAGGGCTACTATGGCTACACCTTC
CDR3aa: CASSLVQGYYGYTF

j_gene: TRBJ1-5
v_gene: TRBV27
d_gene: -
abundance: -
CDR3nt: TGTGCCAGCAGTGGGCAGGGGAGCCAGCCCCAGCATTTT
CDR3aa: CASSGQGSQPQHF

j_gene: TRBJ2-7
v_gene: TRBV5-1
d_gene: TRBD1
abundance: -
CDR3nt: TGCGCCAGCAGCTTATTATACAGGGGGAATTACGAGCAGTACTTC
CDR3aa: CASSLLYRGNYEQYF

j_gene: TRBJ1-6
v_gene: TRBV13
d_gene: TRBD1
abundance: -
CDR3nt: TGTGCCAGCAGCTTACGGGGACAGGCAAAAAATTCACCCCTCCACTTT
CDR3aa: CASSLRGQAKNSPLHF

j_gene: TRBJ2-5
v_gene: TRBV2
d_gene: TRBD2
abundance: -
CDR3nt: TGTGCCAGCACGGGACTAGCGGGGGAGACCCAGTACTTC
CDR3aa: CASTGLAGETQYF

j_gene: TRBJ1-2
v_gene: TRBV18
d_gene: -
abundance: -
CDR3nt: TGTGCCAGCTCAGAAGACAGGAAGAATGGCTACACCTTC
CDR3aa: CASSEDRKNGYTF

j_gene: TRBJ1-2
v_gene: TRBV28
d_gene: -
abundance: -
CDR3nt: TGTGCCAGCAGTTTGTTAGACAGCGGGTATGGCTACACCTTC
CDR3aa: CASSLLDSGYGYTF

j_gene: TRBJ2-5
v_gene: TRBV4-3
d_gene: -
abundance: -
CDR3nt: TGCGCCAGCAGCCAAGGCGGGGCCCACCAAGAGACCCAGTACTTC
CDR3aa: CASSQGGAHQETQYF

j_gene: TRBJ2-7
v_gene: TRBV6-5
d_gene: -
abundance: -
CDR3nt: TGTGCCAGCAGGGTCACAGGCTACTACGAGCAGTACTTC
CDR3aa: CASRVTGYYEQYF

j_gene: TRBJ2-1
v_gene: TRBV28
d_gene: TRBD2
abundance: -
CDR3nt: TGTGCCAGCGGGGGGGCCTACAATGAGCAGTTCTTC
CDR3aa: CASGGAYNEQFF

j_gene: TRBJ2-7
v_gene: TRBV11-2
d_gene: -
abundance: -
CDR3nt: TGTGCCAGCAGCTTAGGAGCTGGCGAGCAGTACTTC
CDR3aa: CASSLGAGEQYF